Listed here are 20 T cell receptor beta chains from one sample, sequenced in a study of blood T cell repertoires in COVID-19. The protocol was immunoSEQ multiplex PCR, while the TCRdb copy is restricted to in-frame clones and leaves out a portion. The repertoire has about 230,000 clones, around 86% of them found once; the top ten carry roughly 10%. The sample comprised peripheral blood. These receptors came from a man over 45 with COVID-19, enrolled during active disease.

This chain uses TRBV28 with TRBJ1-1; TRBD1 matches 8 bases. This CDR3 contains 16 residues. After removal of 4 bases from V and 2 bases from J, the junction contained 9 bases not matched to a gene. The germline gives CDR1 MDHEN, CDR2 SYDVKM. DNA of the CDR3: TGTGCCAGCAGTTCCATGACAGGGGTGCCAAACACTGAAGCTTTCTTT. This codes for CASSSMTGVPNTEAFF.

The V and J genes are TRBV9 and TRBJ1-6, with 9 bases identical to TRBD1. The length of the CDR3 is 16 residues. V was clipped by 0 bases and J by 10 bases; unmatched bases: 8. The germline V gene encodes CDR1 SGDLS and CDR2 YYNGEE. The CDR3 DNA reads as TGTGCCAGCAGCGTAGCGCCGGGACAGGGTGTATCACCCCTCCACTTT. Amino acid sequence: CASSVAPGQGVSPLHF.

J is TRBJ2-1 and V is TRBV9, with 9 bases matching TRBD2. Germline CDR1 SGDLS, CDR2 YYNGEE. CDR3 length equals 14 residues. V trimming: 2 bases; J trimming: 6 bases; junction bases outside the gene matches: 3. CDR3 in amino acids: CASSVGGRGNEQFF. CDR3 coding DNA: TGTGCCAGCAGCGTCGGCGGGAGGGGCAATGAGCAGTTCTTC.

The V gene is TRBV2, the J gene TRBJ2-3; 9 bases match TRBD1. The V gene's germline CDR1 is SNHLY and CDR2 FYNNEI. CDR3 length equals 15 residues. V shed 7 bases, J shed 5 bases, and the junction held 10 bases outside the gene matches. The CDR3 sequence: CASNEQGARKDTQYF. CDR3 DNA sequence: TGTGCCAGCAACGAACAGGGGGCCAGAAAAGATACGCAGTATTTT.

This rearrangement joins TRBV4-2 to TRBJ2-7; TRBD2 agrees at 7 bases. Germline-derived CDR1 and CDR2 are LGHNA and YNFKEQ. The V segment lost 4 bases and the J segment 7 bases; nucleotides outside the gene matches: 4. The CDR3 contains 12 residues. The CDR3 spells CASSRGGAEQYF. The DNA for the CDR3 is TGTGCCAGCAGCCGGGGAGGGGCTGAGCAGTACTTC.

This clone is a singleton in its sample. The V gene is TRBV19, the J gene TRBJ2-1; 8 bases align to TRBD2. CDR1 and CDR2 from the germline V gene are LNHDA and SQIVND (reference sequence). The CDR3 covers 15 residues. The junction had 3 bases not matched to a gene; V was cut back by 3 bases and J by 2 bases. CDR3 nucleotides: TGTGCCAGTAGTATGCGGGGGGTTACCTACAATGAGCAGTTCTTC. It yields the protein CASSMRGVTYNEQFF.

The chain employs TRBV6-5 and TRBJ1-1; D is undetermined. CDR1 and CDR2 from the germline V gene are MNHEY and SVGAGI. Trimming shortened V by 6 bases and J by 10 bases, and 18 bases separated the two germline ends. The CDR3 is 13 amino acids. This CDR3 reads CASSRSTGSGAFF. The CDR3 DNA reads TGTGCCAGCAGCAGATCGACCGGGTCCGGAGCTTTCTTT.

This rearrangement joins TRBV5-4 to TRBJ1-3; 8 bases line up with TRBD1. Trimming cost V 4 bases and J 5 bases; bases outside gene matches: 5. The germline CDR1 and CDR2 sequences are SGHNT and YYREEE (reference sequence). The CDR3 consists of 14 residues. The CDR3, as DNA: TGTGCCAGCAGCGACGGACAGGGTCGAAACACCATATATTTT. This encodes CASSDGQGRNTIYF.

The chain joins TRBV3-1 (or the pseudogene TRBV3-2) to TRBJ2-7; tentative D call: TRBD1 (6 bases). Germline assignment: CDR1 LGHDT and CDR2 YNNKEL (reference sequence). The V and J ends lost 3 bases and 2 bases respectively, with 11 bases between them. The CDR3 length is 14 residues. CDR3 region: CASSHPGHTYEQYF. CDR3 coding DNA: TGTGCCAGCAGCCACCCGGGACACACCTACGAGCAGTACTTC.

The chain recombines TRBV7-8 with TRBJ1-6; 9 bases map to TRBD1. CDR1 is SGHVS, CDR2 FQNEAQ, per germline. The CDR3 is 14 amino acids. With 5 bases clipped from V and 13 bases from J, the junction kept 9 bases outside the gene matches. The CDR3 spells CASSRDRELSPLHF. CDR3 DNA: TGTGCCAGCAGCCGGGACAGGGAACTTTCGCCCCTCCACTTT.

The J gene is TRBJ2-7, the V gene TRBV19, with 7 nucleotides matching TRBD1. CDR1 LNHDA and CDR2 SQIVND come from the germline V gene (reference sequence). Trimming removed 5 bases from V and 3 bases from J; junction bases left unmatched: 13. The CDR3 has 16 residues. Here the CDR3 reads CASSAKAGTAFYEQYF. The CDR3 bases are TGTGCCAGTAGTGCCAAAGCCGGGACAGCCTTCTACGAGCAGTACTTC.

This chain joins TRBV30 and TRBJ2-1, with 10 bases fitting TRBD2. Per germline, CDR1 GTSNPN and CDR2 SVGIG (reference sequence). The CDR3 is 14 amino acids. The trim removed 0 bases at V and 10 bases at J, leaving 6 bases unmatched. CDR3 bases: TGTGCCTGGAGTGTATCCCTAGCGGGAGTAGAGCAGTTCTTC. Amino acid sequence: CAWSVSLAGVEQFF.

The V gene is TRBV2, the J gene TRBJ2-3, with D perhaps matching TRBD1 (5 bases). V lost 4 bases to trimming and J lost 1 base, with 9 bases between them. The CDR3 contains 14 residues. The V gene's germline CDR1 is SNHLY and CDR2 FYNNEI. DNA of the CDR3: TGTGCCAGCAGTGCGGAAGGGGGCACAGATACGCAGTATTTT. It encodes CASSAEGGTDTQYF.

V is TRBV7-9 and J is TRBJ1-3; D ambiguous. CDR1 and CDR2 from the germline V gene are SEHNR and FQNEAQ (reference sequence). V shed 3 bases and J shed 0 bases, with 9 bases lying between them. The CDR3 contains 15 residues. CDR3 protein: CASSFARNSGNTIYF. CDR3 coding DNA: TGTGCCAGCAGCTTTGCGCGGAACTCTGGAAACACCATATATTTT.

The V gene is TRBV11-2, the J gene TRBJ1-1; unclear D gene. Trimming took 1 base from V and 1 from J, leaving 4 bases between them. Germline CDR1 reads SGHAT; CDR2 reads FQNNGV. The CDR3 has 13 residues. The CDR3 region has the DNA TGTGCCAGCAGCTTAGTAGAGAACACTGAAGCTTTCTTT. Translation: CASSLVENTEAFF.

The chain joins TRBV18 to TRBJ1-4, with TRBD1 matching 7 bases. There are 17 residues in the CDR3. V lost 0 bases to trimming and J lost 4 bases; unmatched junction nucleotides: 8. Looked up from germline, CDR1 is KGHSH and CDR2 is LQKENI. The CDR3 sequence is CASSPPGRGSGNEKLFF. CDR3 DNA sequence: TGTGCCAGCTCACCACCGGGCAGGGGGTCTGGTAATGAAAAACTGTTTTTT. The full variable domain, its missing parts supplied by reference TRBV18 and TRBJ1-4, is NAGVMQNPRHLVRRRGQEARLRCSPMKGHSHVYWYRQLPEEGLKFMVYLQKENIIDESGMPKERFSAEFPKEGPSILRIQQVVRGDSAAYFCASSPPGRGSGNEKLFFGSGTQLSVL.

J is TRBJ1-2 and V is TRBV30; D is undetermined. The CDR3 covers 12 residues. Between the trimmed V and J ends, which lost 3 bases and 2 bases, there was a span of 7 bases. Germline values: CDR1 GTSNPN, CDR2 SVGIG (reference sequence). The CDR3: CAWRLENYGYTF. Here the CDR3 DNA reads TGTGCCTGGAGGTTAGAGAACTATGGCTACACCTTC.

CDR3 sequence: CASSYSGAHNEQFF. The CDR3 bases are TGTGCCAGCAGCTATAGCGGGGCACACAATGAGCAGTTCTTC. The rearrangement uses TRBV7-3 and TRBJ2-1; TRBD2 matches 8 bases. V lost 4 bases to trimming and J lost 5 bases; unmatched junction nucleotides: 4. Looked up from germline, CDR1 is SGHTA and CDR2 is FQGTGA. The CDR3 is 14 amino acids.

V usage is TRBV6-1 and J usage is TRBJ2-7, with D perhaps matching TRBD1 (5 bases). The CDR3 is 14 amino acids. Germline V CDR1 and CDR2: MNHNS, SASEGT. The ends were cut back, 1 base at V and 3 bases at J, with 10 bases in the middle. The CDR3 loop reads CASSEGPGIYEQYF. CDR3 nucleotides: TGTGCCAGCAGTGAAGGTCCAGGGATCTACGAGCAGTACTTC.

The chain has TRBV5-6 and TRBJ2-7; TRBD2 might be the D (5 bases). Per germline, CDR1 SGHDT and CDR2 YYEEEE. The V and J ends lost 0 bases and 2 bases respectively, with 15 bases between them. This CDR3 region has 16 residues. CDR3 in DNA: TGTGCCAGCAGCTTGGCCTTAAGCCTAGCTACCTACGAGCAGTACTTC. Protein sequence: CASSLALSLATYEQYF.